The sequence of this T cell receptor beta chain was determined in a study of breast tumors, draining lymph nodes, adjacent tissues. This clonotype was found many times. Samples came from axillary lymph nodes draining the breast cancer. Germline V gene lookup returns CDR1 SGHTA and CDR2 FQGNSA. This CDR3 spans 16 amino acids. J was trimmed by 2 bases and V by 5 bases; bases with no gene match: 9. MiXCR, applied by TCRdb to the multiplex PCR reads, yields one record per CDR3 protein. The sample yields about 200,000 distinct CDR3 sequences, around 33% seen once. The sequence derives from a female donor with breast cancer. Some clones in this sample may be carry-over from other donors' samples. The chain combines TRBV7-2 with TRBJ1-3; 7 bases agree with TRBD1. Input material: axillary lymph node tissue. In DNA, the CDR3 is TGTGCCAGCAGCCCGACAGGGTATCTTACTGGAAACACCATATATTTT. This encodes CASSPTGYLTGNTIYF.